This TCR beta chain was identified in a study of cytomegalovirus exposure and HLA in healthy donors. V dropped 0 bases and J dropped 12; count of bases not matched to a gene: 6. Germline-derived CDR1 and CDR2 are SGDLS and YYNGEE. This CDR3 contains 12 residues. Both 60 Vbeta primers and 13 Jbeta primers went into the PCR. Using immunoSEQ multiplex PCR, the repertoire was profiled, and TCRdb retains in-frame clones only, with some absent. The data show more than 100,000 clones, with nearly 80% seen just once and around 1% held by the top ten. V gene TRBV9 combines with J gene TRBJ2-7; 7 positions agree with TRBD1. Source material: PBMCs. The clonotype was recovered from a male donor in good health and CMV-seronegative. DNA for the CDR3: TGTGCCAGCAGCGTAGGAGGGGGCCATCGGTACTTC. Protein: CASSVGGGHRYF.